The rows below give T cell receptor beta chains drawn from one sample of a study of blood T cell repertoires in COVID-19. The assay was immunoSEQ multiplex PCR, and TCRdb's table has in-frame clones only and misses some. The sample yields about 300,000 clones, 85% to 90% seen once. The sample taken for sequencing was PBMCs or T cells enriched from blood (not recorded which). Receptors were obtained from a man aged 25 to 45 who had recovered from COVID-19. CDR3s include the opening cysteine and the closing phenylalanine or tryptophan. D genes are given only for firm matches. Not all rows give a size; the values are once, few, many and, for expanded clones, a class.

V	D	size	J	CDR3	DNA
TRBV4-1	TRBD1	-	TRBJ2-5	CASSRPQGAAETQYF	TGCGCCAGCAGCCGCCCACAGGGGGCTGCAGAGACCCAGTACTTC
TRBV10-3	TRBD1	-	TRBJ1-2	CATHLGGSQGADYGYTF	TGTGCCACCCACCTTGGGGGCTCGCAGGGGGCAGACTATGGCTACACCTTC
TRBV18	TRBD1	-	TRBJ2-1	CASSQGAGGWNEQFF	TGTGCCAGCTCACAGGGGGCAGGGGGCTGGAATGAGCAGTTCTTC
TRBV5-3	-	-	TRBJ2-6	CARSLGQGTAPGANVLTF	TGTGCCAGAAGCTTGGGTCAGGGGACCGCCCCTGGGGCCAACGTCCTGACTTTC
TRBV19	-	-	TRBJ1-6	CASKGEAYNSPLHF	TGTGCCAGTAAAGGGGAGGCCTATAATTCACCCCTCCACTTT
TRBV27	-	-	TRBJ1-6	CASSLWGRMGSPLHF	TGTGCCAGCAGTTTATGGGGGCGGATGGGGTCACCCCTCCACTTT
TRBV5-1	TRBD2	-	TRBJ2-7	CASSFTGTSGTYEQYF	TGCGCCAGCAGCTTTACCGGGACTAGCGGAACCTACGAGCAGTACTTC
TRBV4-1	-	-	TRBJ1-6	CASSQTGGSPLHF	TGCGCCAGCAGCCAAACGGGGGGTTCACCCCTCCACTTT
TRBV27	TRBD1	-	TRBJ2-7	CASTGRTGYSYEQYF	TGTGCCAGCACGGGCCGGACAGGGTATTCCTACGAGCAGTACTTC
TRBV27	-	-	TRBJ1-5	CASSSTWQVVSAQHF	TGTGCCAGCAGTTCCACTTGGCAGGTCGTATCAGCCCAGCATTTT
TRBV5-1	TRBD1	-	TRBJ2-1	CASSFPGTGNNEQFF	TGCGCCAGCAGTTTTCCTGGGACAGGGAACAATGAGCAGTTCTTC
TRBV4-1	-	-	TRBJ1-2	CASSHNRVLTNYGYTF	TGCGCCAGCAGCCATAACAGGGTCCTCACTAACTATGGCTACACCTTC
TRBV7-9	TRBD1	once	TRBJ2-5	CASSASGQGRETQYF	TGTGCCAGCAGCGCTTCGGGACAGGGAAGAGAGACCCAGTACTTC
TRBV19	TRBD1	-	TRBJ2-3	CASTHQGAWGTDTQYF	TGTGCCAGTACCCACCAGGGGGCTTGGGGCACAGATACGCAGTATTTT
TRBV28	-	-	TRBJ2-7	CASSGGNDYEQYF	TGTGCCAGCAGCGGGGGAAATGACTACGAGCAGTACTTC
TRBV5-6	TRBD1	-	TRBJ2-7	CASRTNRDRGYEQYF	TGTGCCAGCAGGACCAACCGGGACAGGGGCTACGAGCAGTACTTC
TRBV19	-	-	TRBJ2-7	CASSIRPFREQYF	TGTGCCAGTAGTATACGTCCGTTCCGCGAGCAGTACTTC
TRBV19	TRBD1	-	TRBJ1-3	CASTQQGPHSGNTIYF	TGTGCCAGTACCCAACAGGGGCCCCACTCTGGAAACACCATATATTTT
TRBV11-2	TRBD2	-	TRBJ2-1	CASSLFASGRITYNEQFF	TGTGCCAGCAGCTTATTTGCTAGCGGGAGGATTACCTACAATGAGCAGTTCTTC
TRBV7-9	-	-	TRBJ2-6	CASSPGQGTLSGANVLTF	TGTGCCAGCAGCCCAGGGCAGGGGACCCTCTCTGGGGCCAACGTCCTGACTTTC
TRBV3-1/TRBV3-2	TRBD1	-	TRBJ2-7	CASKRQGSSYEQYF	TGTGCCAGCAAAAGACAGGGGAGTTCCTACGAGCAGTACTTC
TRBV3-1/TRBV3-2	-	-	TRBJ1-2	CASSHQGRGYTF	TGTGCCAGCAGTCACCAGGGGCGAGGCTACACCTTC
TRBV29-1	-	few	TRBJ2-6	CSAKGGSGANVLTF	TGCAGCGCAAAAGGAGGTTCTGGGGCCAACGTCCTGACTTTC
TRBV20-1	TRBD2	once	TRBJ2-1	CSASPERGTPYNEQFF	TGCAGTGCTAGTCCCGAGCGGGGGACCCCCTACAATGAGCAGTTCTTC
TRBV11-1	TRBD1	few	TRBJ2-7	CASSADRPWEQYF	TGTGCCAGCAGCGCGGACAGGCCGTGGGAGCAGTACTTC
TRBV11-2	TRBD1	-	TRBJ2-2	CASSFTGGANTGELFF	TGTGCCAGCAGCTTTACAGGGGGCGCGAACACCGGGGAGCTGTTTTTT
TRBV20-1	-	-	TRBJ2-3	CSASREDTQYF	TGCAGTGCCTCCAGGGAAGATACGCAGTATTTT
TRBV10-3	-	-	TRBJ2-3	CAISEWKGEGLIPDTQYF	TGTGCCATCAGTGAGTGGAAGGGGGAGGGCCTAATCCCAGATACGCAGTATTTT
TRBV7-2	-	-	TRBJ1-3	CASSLVPGVSGNTIYF	TGTGCCAGCAGCTTAGTCCCCGGGGTGTCTGGAAACACCATATATTTT
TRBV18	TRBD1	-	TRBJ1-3	CASSPPTGGFGNTIYF	TGTGCCAGCTCACCACCCACAGGGGGTTTTGGAAACACCATATATTTT
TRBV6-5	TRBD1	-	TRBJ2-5	CASRAGGRETQYF	TGTGCCAGCAGAGCAGGGGGCAGAGAGACCCAGTACTTC
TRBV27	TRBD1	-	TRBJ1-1	CASSPGQGFSPEAFF	TGTGCCAGCAGTCCAGGACAGGGGTTTTCGCCTGAAGCTTTCTTT
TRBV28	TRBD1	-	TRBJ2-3	CATLGGTSTDTQYF	TGTGCCACCCTAGGGGGCACTAGCACAGATACGCAGTATTTT
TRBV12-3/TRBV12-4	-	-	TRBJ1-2	CASAGGGRGYTF	TGTGCCAGCGCTGGGGGAGGCCGTGGCTACACCTTC
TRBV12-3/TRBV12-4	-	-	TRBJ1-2	CASRLTEDGYTF	TGTGCCAGCAGATTGACGGAGGATGGCTACACCTTC
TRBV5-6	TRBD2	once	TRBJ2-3	CASSWKASGGEDTQYF	TGTGCCAGCAGCTGGAAGGCTAGCGGGGGGGAAGATACGCAGTATTTT
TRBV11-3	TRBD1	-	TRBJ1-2	CASSEATGANYGYTF	TGTGCCAGCAGCGAAGCTACAGGGGCTAACTATGGCTACACCTTC
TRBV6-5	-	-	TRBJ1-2	CASSLQGGYGYTF	TGTGCCAGCAGTTTGCAGGGCGGCTATGGCTACACCTTC
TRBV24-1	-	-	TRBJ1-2	CATRIGADGYTF	TGTGCCACCAGAATAGGGGCGGATGGCTACACCTTC
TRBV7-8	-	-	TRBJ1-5	CASSLVAGANQPQHF	TGTGCCAGCAGCTTAGTAGCAGGGGCCAATCAGCCCCAGCATTTT
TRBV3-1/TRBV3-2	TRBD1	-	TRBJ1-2	CASAAGTGGLGYTF	TGTGCCAGCGCAGCCGGGACAGGGGGCTTGGGCTACACCTTC